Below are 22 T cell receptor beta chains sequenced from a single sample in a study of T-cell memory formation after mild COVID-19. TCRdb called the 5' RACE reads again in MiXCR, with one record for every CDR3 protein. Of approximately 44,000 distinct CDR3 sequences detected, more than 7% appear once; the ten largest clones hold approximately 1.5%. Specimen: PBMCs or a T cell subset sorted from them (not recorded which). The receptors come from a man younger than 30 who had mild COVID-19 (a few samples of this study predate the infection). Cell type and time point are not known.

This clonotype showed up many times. The CDR3 nucleotides read TGTGCCAGCAGTTACACTAGCGGGGGAGGCAATGAGCAGTTCTTC. It specifies CASSYTSGGGNEQFF. V is TRBV6-5 and J is TRBJ2-1; TRBD2 agrees at 11 bases. The CDR3 has 15 residues. CDR1 MNHEY and CDR2 SVGAGI come from the germline V gene. The V and J ends lost 2 bases and 6 bases, in that order; junction bases with no gene match: 3.

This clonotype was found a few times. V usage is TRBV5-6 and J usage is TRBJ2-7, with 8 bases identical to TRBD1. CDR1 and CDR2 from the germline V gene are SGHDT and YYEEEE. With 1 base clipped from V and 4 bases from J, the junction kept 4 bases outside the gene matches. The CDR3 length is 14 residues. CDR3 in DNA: TGTGCCAGCAGCTTGCAGGGGGCCCTTTACGAGCAGTACTTC. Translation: CASSLQGALYEQYF.

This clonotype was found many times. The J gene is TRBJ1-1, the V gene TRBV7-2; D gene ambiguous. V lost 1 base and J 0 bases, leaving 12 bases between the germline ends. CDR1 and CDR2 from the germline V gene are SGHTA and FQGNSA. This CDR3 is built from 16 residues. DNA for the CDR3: TGTGCCAGCAGCTTAGGAGGACTCCTCTTGAACACTGAAGCTTTCTTT. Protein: CASSLGGLLLNTEAFF.

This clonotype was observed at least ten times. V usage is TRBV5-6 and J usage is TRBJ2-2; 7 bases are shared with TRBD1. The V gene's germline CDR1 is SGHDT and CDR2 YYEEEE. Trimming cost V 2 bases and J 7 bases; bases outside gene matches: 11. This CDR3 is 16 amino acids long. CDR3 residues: CASSFRRDSRGGELFF. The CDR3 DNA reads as TGTGCCAGCAGCTTTCGTAGGGACAGCCGAGGCGGGGAGCTGTTTTTT.

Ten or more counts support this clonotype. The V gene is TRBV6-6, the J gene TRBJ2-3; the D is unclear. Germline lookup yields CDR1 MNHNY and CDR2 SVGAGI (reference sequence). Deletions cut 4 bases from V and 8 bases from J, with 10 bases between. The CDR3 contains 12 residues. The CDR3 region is CASSSPRVTQYF. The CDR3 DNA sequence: TGTGCCAGCAGTTCCCCCCGGGTTACGCAGTATTTT.

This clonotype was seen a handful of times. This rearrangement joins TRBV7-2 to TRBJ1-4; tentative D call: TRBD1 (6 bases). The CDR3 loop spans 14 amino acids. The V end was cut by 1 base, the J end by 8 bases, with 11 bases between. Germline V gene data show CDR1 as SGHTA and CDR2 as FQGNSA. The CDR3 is CASSLDQGREKLFF. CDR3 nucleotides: TGTGCCAGCAGCTTAGATCAGGGGCGAGAAAAACTGTTTTTT.

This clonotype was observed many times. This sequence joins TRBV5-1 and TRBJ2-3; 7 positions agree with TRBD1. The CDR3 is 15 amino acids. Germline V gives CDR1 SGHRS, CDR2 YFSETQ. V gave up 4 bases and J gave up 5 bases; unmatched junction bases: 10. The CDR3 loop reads CASSELQGTIDTQYF. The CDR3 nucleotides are TGCGCCAGCAGCGAGCTACAGGGGACGATAGATACGCAGTATTTT.

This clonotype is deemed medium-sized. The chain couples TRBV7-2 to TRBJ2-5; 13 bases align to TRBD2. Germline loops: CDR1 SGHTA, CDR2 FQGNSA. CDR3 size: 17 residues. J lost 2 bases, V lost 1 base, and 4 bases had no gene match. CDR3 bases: TGTGCCAGCAGCTTAGTGGGACTAGCGGGGAATCAAGAGACCCAGTACTTC. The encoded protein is CASSLVGLAGNQETQYF.

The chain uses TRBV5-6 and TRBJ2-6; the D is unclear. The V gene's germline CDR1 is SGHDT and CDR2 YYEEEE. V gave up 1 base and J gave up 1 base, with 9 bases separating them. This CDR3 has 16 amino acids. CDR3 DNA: TGTGCCAGCAGCTTGCTTTCCCTGTCTGGGGCCAACGTCCTGACTTTC. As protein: CASSLLSLSGANVLTF.

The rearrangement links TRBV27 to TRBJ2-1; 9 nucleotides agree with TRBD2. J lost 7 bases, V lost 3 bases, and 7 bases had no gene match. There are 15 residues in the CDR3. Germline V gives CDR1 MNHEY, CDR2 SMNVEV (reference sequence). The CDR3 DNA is TGTGCCAGCAGTTTCCCAGCGGGGGGTCTAAATGAGCAGTTCTTC. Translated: CASSFPAGGLNEQFF.

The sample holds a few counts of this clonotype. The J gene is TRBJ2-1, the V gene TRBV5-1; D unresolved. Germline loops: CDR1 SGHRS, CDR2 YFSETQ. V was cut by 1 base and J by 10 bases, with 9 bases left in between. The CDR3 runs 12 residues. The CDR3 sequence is CASSLTRLEQFF. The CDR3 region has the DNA TGCGCCAGCAGCTTGACCCGGCTCGAGCAGTTCTTC. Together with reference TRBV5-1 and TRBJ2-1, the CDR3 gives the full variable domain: KAGVTQTPRYLIKTRGQQVTLSCSPISGHRSVSWYQQTPGQGLQFLFEYFSETQRNKGNFPGRFSGRQFSNSRSEMNVSTLELGDSALYLCASSLTRLEQFFGPGTRLTVL.

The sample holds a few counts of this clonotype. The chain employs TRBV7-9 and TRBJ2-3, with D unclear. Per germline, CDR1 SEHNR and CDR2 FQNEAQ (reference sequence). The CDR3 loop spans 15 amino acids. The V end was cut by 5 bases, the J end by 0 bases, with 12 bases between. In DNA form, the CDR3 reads TGTGCCAGCAGCCGAAGGGCGGTGAGCACAGATACGCAGTATTTT. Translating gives CASSRRAVSTDTQYF.

The CDR3 loop reads CASGRQGMNTEAFF. In DNA form, the CDR3 reads TGCGCCAGCGGACGACAGGGCATGAACACTGAAGCTTTCTTT. The V call is TRBV5-1, the J call TRBJ1-1, with 7 bases that match TRBD1. Germline V gives CDR1 SGHRS, CDR2 YFSETQ. The CDR3 sequence is 14 residues long. The V gene end was trimmed by 7 bases and the J gene end by 0 bases; junction bases not matched to a gene: 6. The complete variable domain, with remaining parts taken from reference TRBV5-1 and TRBJ1-1, reads KAGVTQTPRYLIKTRGQQVTLSCSPISGHRSVSWYQQTPGQGLQFLFEYFSETQRNKGNFPGRFSGRQFSNSRSEMNVSTLELGDSALYLCASGRQGMNTEAFFGQGTRLTVV.

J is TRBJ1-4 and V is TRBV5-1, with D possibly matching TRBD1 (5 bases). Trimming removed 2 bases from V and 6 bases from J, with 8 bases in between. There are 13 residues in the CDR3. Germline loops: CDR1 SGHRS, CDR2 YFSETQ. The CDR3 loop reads CASSFGRDEKLFF. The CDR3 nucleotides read TGCGCCAGCAGCTTCGGCAGGGATGAAAAACTGTTTTTT.

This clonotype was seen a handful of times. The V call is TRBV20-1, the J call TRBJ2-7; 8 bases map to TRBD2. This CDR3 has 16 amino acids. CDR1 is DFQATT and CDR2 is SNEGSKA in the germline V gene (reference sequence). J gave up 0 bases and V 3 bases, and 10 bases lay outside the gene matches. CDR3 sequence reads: CSASPTGTRSSYEQYF. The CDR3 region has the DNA TGCAGTGCTAGTCCCACCGGGACTAGAAGCTCCTACGAGCAGTACTTC.

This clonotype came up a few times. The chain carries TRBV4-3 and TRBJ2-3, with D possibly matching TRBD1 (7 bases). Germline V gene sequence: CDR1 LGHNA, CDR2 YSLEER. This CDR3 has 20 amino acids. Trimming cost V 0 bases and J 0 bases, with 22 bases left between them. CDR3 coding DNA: TGCGCCAGCAGCCAAGATCTGATAGGAGGGGGCAGAACGAGCACAGATACGCAGTATTTT. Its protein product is CASSQDLIGGGRTSTDTQYF.

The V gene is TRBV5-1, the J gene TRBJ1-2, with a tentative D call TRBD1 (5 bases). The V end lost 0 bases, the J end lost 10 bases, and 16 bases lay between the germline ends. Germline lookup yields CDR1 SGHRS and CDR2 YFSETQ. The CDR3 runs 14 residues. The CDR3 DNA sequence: TGCGCCAGCAGCTTGGGACAGCTTGCCCCGTCCTACACCTTC. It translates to CASSLGQLAPSYTF. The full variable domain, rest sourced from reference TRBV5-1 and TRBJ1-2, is KAGVTQTPRYLIKTRGQQVTLSCSPISGHRSVSWYQQTPGQGLQFLFEYFSETQRNKGNFPGRFSGRQFSNSRSEMNVSTLELGDSALYLCASSLGQLAPSYTFGSGTRLTVV.

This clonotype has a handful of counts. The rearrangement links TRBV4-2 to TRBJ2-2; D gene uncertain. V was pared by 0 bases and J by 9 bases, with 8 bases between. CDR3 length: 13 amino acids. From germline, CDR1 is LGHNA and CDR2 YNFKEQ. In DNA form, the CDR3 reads TGTGCCAGCAGCCAAGAACTAAACTGGGAGCTGTTTTTT. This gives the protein CASSQELNWELFF.

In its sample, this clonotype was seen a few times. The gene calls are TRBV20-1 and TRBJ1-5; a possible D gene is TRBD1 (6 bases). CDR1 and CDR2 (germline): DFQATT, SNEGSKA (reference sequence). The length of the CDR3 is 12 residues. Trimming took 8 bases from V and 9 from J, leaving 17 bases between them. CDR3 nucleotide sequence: TGCAGTTTTACGGACAGCCAGATGCCCCAGCATTTT. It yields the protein CSFTDSQMPQHF.

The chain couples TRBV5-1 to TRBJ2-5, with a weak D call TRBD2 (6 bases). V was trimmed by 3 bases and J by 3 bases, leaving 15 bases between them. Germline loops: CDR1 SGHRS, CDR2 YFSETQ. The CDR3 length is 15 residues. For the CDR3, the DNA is TGCGCCAGCAGCTCCGGGAGACTAGGAGAAGAGACCCAGTACTTC. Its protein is CASSSGRLGEETQYF. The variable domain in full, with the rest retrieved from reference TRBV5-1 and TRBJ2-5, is KAGVTQTPRYLIKTRGQQVTLSCSPISGHRSVSWYQQTPGQGLQFLFEYFSETQRNKGNFPGRFSGRQFSNSRSEMNVSTLELGDSALYLCASSSGRLGEETQYFGPGTRLLVL.

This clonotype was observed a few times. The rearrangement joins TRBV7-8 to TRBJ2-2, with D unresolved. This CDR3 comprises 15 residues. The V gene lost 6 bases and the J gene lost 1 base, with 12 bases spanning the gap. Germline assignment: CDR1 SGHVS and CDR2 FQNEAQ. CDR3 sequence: CASRSWTENTGELFF. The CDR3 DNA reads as TGTGCCAGCAGGTCCTGGACGGAGAACACCGGGGAGCTGTTTTTT.

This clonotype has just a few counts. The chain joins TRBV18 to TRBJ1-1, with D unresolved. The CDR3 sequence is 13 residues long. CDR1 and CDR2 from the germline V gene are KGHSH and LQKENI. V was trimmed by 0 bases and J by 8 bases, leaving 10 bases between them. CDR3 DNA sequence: TGTGCCAGCTCACCACCAAGGGTTACCGAAGCTTTCTTT. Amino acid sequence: CASSPPRVTEAFF.